The rows below give T cell receptor beta chains drawn from one sample of a study of cytomegalovirus exposure and HLA in healthy donors. Clones were read by immunoSEQ multiplex PCR, and TCRdb kept only the in-frame ones, dropping some. Found here are 200,000 to 250,000 clones, over 65% of them singletons; the top ten hold less than 3.5%. Sequencing was done on a sample of PBMCs. These receptors all come from a woman aged 55-69 years in good health and CMV-seropositive. CDR3s include the opening cysteine and the closing phenylalanine or tryptophan. The D gene is left open where the match is weak. The size of a clone is reported for some rows only, either as once, few or many, or as a class for expanded clones.

clone_size,cdr3_length,j_call,d_call,v_call,cdr3_nt,cdr3_aa
NA,14,TRBJ2-7,TRBD2,TRBV5-5,TGTGCCAGCAGTTCCCGGACTAGCGCTGGCGAGCAGTACTTC,CASSSRTSAGEQYF
NA,11,TRBJ2-5,NA,TRBV12-5,TGTGCTAGTGGTTCCGGAGAGACCCAGTACTTC,CASGSGETQYF
NA,16,TRBJ1-5,NA,TRBV28,TGTGCCAGCAGTTTCGGTCGGAGGGGTAGCAATCAGCCCCAGCATTTT,CASSFGRRGSNQPQHF
few,17,TRBJ2-5,NA,TRBV5-6,TGTGCCAGCAGCTTCGGGGCGGGGGGACAGTACCAAGAGACCCAGTACTTC,CASSFGAGGQYQETQYF
NA,13,TRBJ2-7,TRBD2,TRBV5-4,TGTGCCAGCAGCTTAAGCGGGAGGTACGAGCAGTACTTC,CASSLSGRYEQYF
once,13,TRBJ1-2,NA,TRBV6-1,TGTGCCAGTGACGCGGACCCGGAGGATGGCTACACCTTC,CASDADPEDGYTF
few,19,TRBJ2-7,NA,TRBV21-1,TGTGCCAGCAGCCCCCCCGGACAGGGGCGACAACCCCACTCCTACGAGCAGTACTTC,CASSPPGQGRQPHSYEQYF
NA,15,TRBJ1-3,NA,TRBV4-1,TGCGCCAGCAGCCTGGGGGGGTACTCTGGAAACACCATATATTTT,CASSLGGYSGNTIYF
NA,14,TRBJ1-2,NA,TRBV19,TGTGCCAGTAGTAGACGGGAGGATCCTCATGGCTACACCTTC,CASSRREDPHGYTF
NA,13,TRBJ2-1,NA,TRBV7-8,TGTGCCAGCACCCGCAGTTCCTACAATGAGCAGTTCTTC,CASTRSSYNEQFF
few,16,TRBJ2-1,TRBD2,TRBV2,TGTGCCAGCAGTGGAATACGGGGGGGCCCGTACAATGAGCAGTTCTTC,CASSGIRGGPYNEQFF
NA,15,TRBJ2-7,NA,TRBV4-1,TGCGCCAGCTGCCCAGGAGGGACAGTAACCTACGAGCAGTACTTC,CASCPGGTVTYEQYF
NA,16,TRBJ2-7,NA,TRBV6-5,TGTGCCAGCAGTTACTCCCAAGCAGGGGAAGGTTACGAGCAGTACTTC,CASSYSQAGEGYEQYF
NA,14,TRBJ2-7,TRBD1,TRBV9,TGTGCCAGCAGCGGAGGGACAGGAATAGGGGAGCAGTACTTC,CASSGGTGIGEQYF
once,18,TRBJ2-3,TRBD2,TRBV19,TGTGCCAGTAGTGCGGGGACTAGCGGGAGCCTTAGCACAGATACGCAGTATTTT,CASSAGTSGSLSTDTQYF
NA,15,TRBJ2-7,NA,TRBV21-1,TGTGCCAGCAGCACCCGGGACAGGACGCACTACGAGCAGTACTTC,CASSTRDRTHYEQYF
NA,12,TRBJ2-7,NA,TRBV29-1,TGCAGCGTTACAGGGTCTTCCTACGAGCAGTACTTC,CSVTGSSYEQYF
few,14,TRBJ2-3,TRBD1,TRBV10-3,TGTGCCATCAGTGGGGACAGGGTACCGGATACGCAGTATTTT,CAISGDRVPDTQYF
NA,16,TRBJ1-1,TRBD1,TRBV5-4,TGTGCCAGCAGCTGGGGGGGACAGGGGAAGGGCACTGAAGCTTTCTTT,CASSWGGQGKGTEAFF
NA,15,TRBJ1-1,TRBD1,TRBV5-1,TGCGCCAGCAGCCCGAGGACAGGGGGTGACACTGAAGCTTTCTTT,CASSPRTGGDTEAFF
NA,14,TRBJ2-1,NA,TRBV5-1,TGCGCCAGCAGCTTGTTTTGGGGCGCAGGTGAGCAGTTCTTC,CASSLFWGAGEQFF
NA,12,TRBJ2-7,NA,TRBV6-5,TGTGCCAGCAGCCGGACAGTCTACGAGCAGTACTTC,CASSRTVYEQYF
once,13,TRBJ2-7,TRBD1,TRBV5-8,TGTGCCAGCAGCCGGGACAGGGGTTACGAGCAGTACTTC,CASSRDRGYEQYF
NA,14,TRBJ2-4,TRBD2,TRBV2,TGTGCCAGCAGTGACCGTCCCTCGGGAGGCATTCAGTACTTC,CASSDRPSGGIQYF
few,15,TRBJ2-7,NA,TRBV7-2,TGTGCCAGCAGCTTACTCGCGGGTATCCGGGGGGAGCAGTACTTC,CASSLLAGIRGEQYF
NA,14,TRBJ1-4,TRBD1,TRBV7-6,TGTGCCAGCAGCTTTCGACAGGGGGGAGAAAAACTGTTTTTT,CASSFRQGGEKLFF
NA,14,TRBJ2-1,NA,TRBV29-1,TGCAGCGTTCTCGCGAGGAGCTCCTACAATGAGCAGTTCTTC,CSVLARSSYNEQFF
NA,11,TRBJ2-7,NA,TRBV5-1,TGCGCCAGCAGCTCCGCCGTTCGGAGGTACTTC,CASSSAVRRYF
once,15,TRBJ2-3,NA,TRBV15,TGTGCCACCAGCGCGGCGCGTCGGTCATCAGATACGCAGTATTTT,CATSAARRSSDTQYF
NA,15,TRBJ2-7,TRBD1,TRBV11-2,TGTGCCAGCGTCGGACAGGGGGCGGTCTCCTACGAGCAGTACTTC,CASVGQGAVSYEQYF
NA,13,TRBJ2-1,NA,TRBV29-1,TGCAGCGTTGCCGCCGACTGGAACAATGAGCAGTTCTTC,CSVAADWNNEQFF
NA,14,TRBJ2-1,NA,TRBV6-5,TGTGCCAGCAGTTACAACAGGGTAGTAGGTGAGCAGTTCTTC,CASSYNRVVGEQFF
NA,15,TRBJ2-1,TRBD2,TRBV10-2,TGCGCCAGCAGCGCAGCGGGGGGGCAGGGAGGTGAGCAGTTCTTC,CASSAAGGQGGEQFF
NA,15,TRBJ2-7,TRBD2,TRBV5-4,TGTGCCAGCAGCTCCCAGCGGGAGGGCTCCTACGAGCAGTACTTC,CASSSQREGSYEQYF
NA,14,TRBJ1-3,TRBD1,TRBV9,TGTGCCAGCAGCCCCGGGACAGGGGCAAACACCATATATTTT,CASSPGTGANTIYF
NA,13,TRBJ1-1,NA,TRBV7-6,TGTGCCAGCAGCCCAGGACAGAACACTGAAGCTTTCTTT,CASSPGQNTEAFF
few,14,TRBJ1-3,NA,TRBV6-7,TGTGCCAGCAGTTCTAACGCCTCAAGAAACACCATATATTTT,CASSSNASRNTIYF
NA,13,TRBJ1-1,NA,TRBV5-1,TGCGCCAGCAGGGTCGGGTTTAACACTGAAGCTTTCTTT,CASRVGFNTEAFF
NA,12,TRBJ1-5,NA,TRBV28,TGTGCCAGCAGCTTAAGACGAGGGCCCCAGCATTTT,CASSLRRGPQHF
NA,13,TRBJ2-7,NA,TRBV10-3,TGTGCCATCAGTGAGGGCCTCTCCTACGAGCAGTACTTC,CAISEGLSYEQYF
few,14,TRBJ1-1,NA,TRBV6-5,TGTGCCAGCAGTTACAAGGGGGGGGCGTCGGAAGCTTTCTTT,CASSYKGGASEAFF
NA,15,TRBJ2-1,TRBD2,TRBV28,TGTGCCAGCAGCCGGTCTAGCGGGGGGTACAATGAGCAGTTCTTC,CASSRSSGGYNEQFF
NA,15,TRBJ1-3,TRBD1,TRBV28,TGTGCCAGCAGTTTCGCAGGGGGATCTGGAAACACCATATATTTT,CASSFAGGSGNTIYF
once,12,TRBJ1-1,NA,TRBV7-9,TGTGCCAGCAGCTTAGTGGAGGACGAAGCTTTCTTT,CASSLVEDEAFF
NA,12,TRBJ2-7,NA,TRBV5-6,TGTGCCAGCAGCTCGAACCCGGGGGAGCAGTACTTC,CASSSNPGEQYF
NA,13,TRBJ2-7,TRBD1,TRBV5-1,TGCGCCAGCAGCATGACAGGGAATTACGAGCAGTACTTC,CASSMTGNYEQYF
NA,11,TRBJ2-1,NA,TRBV20-1,TGCAGTGCTATGCGGCGCAATGAGCAGTTCTTC,CSAMRRNEQFF
NA,14,TRBJ2-5,NA,TRBV5-1,TGCGCCAGCAGCTTGTCCAGAGGTGCGGAGACCCAGTACTTC,CASSLSRGAETQYF
NA,17,TRBJ2-2,TRBD1,TRBV30,TGTGCCTGGAGCCCTATGGGACAGGGGGCCCGCACCGGGGAGCTGTTTTTT,CAWSPMGQGARTGELFF
few,15,TRBJ2-5,NA,TRBV5-1,TGCGCCAGCAGCCCCCGCCCCAGCGACCAAGAGACCCAGTACTTC,CASSPRPSDQETQYF
NA,15,TRBJ1-2,NA,TRBV5-1,TGCGCCAGCAGCTTTGGTATAGGGGATAACTATGGCTACACCTTC,CASSFGIGDNYGYTF
NA,14,TRBJ2-7,NA,TRBV5-5,TGTGCCAGCAGCTTGGCAGGTCAGAACTACGAGCAGTACTTC,CASSLAGQNYEQYF
NA,16,TRBJ1-5,NA,TRBV10-2,TGCGCCAGCAGTGAGTCGCGGGGGGTGGTTGGTCAGCCCCAGCATTTT,CASSESRGVVGQPQHF
NA,14,TRBJ2-7,TRBD2,TRBV10-3,TGTGCCATCAGTGAGTTGGGACTAACCTACGAGCAGTACTTC,CAISELGLTYEQYF
NA,15,TRBJ1-3,TRBD1,TRBV28,TGTGCCAGCAGTGTCTGGACAGGGGCCAGAAACACCATATATTTT,CASSVWTGARNTIYF
few,16,TRBJ2-1,NA,TRBV5-1,TGCGCCAGCAGCTCGTCCGCTACAGTATCCTACAATGAGCAGTTCTTC,CASSSSATVSYNEQFF
NA,14,TRBJ1-1,NA,TRBV5-1,TGCGCCAGCAGCTTGGGGCAGGGAAGCACTGAAGCTTTCTTT,CASSLGQGSTEAFF
few,15,TRBJ2-1,NA,TRBV15,TGTGCCACCAGCCCGATGGGGGGCTCCTACAATGAGCAGTTCTTC,CATSPMGGSYNEQFF
NA,12,TRBJ2-7,NA,TRBV30,TGTGCCTGGAGTCCCCTCCCTTACGAGCAGTACTTC,CAWSPLPYEQYF
NA,15,TRBJ2-6,TRBD1,TRBV2,TGTGCCAGCGGGACAGGGGGCCTAGGGGCCAACGTCCTGACTTTC,CASGTGGLGANVLTF